One sample yielded the 3 T cell receptor beta chains listed below, sequenced in a study of blood T cell repertoires in COVID-19. Generated by immunoSEQ multiplex PCR, the TCRdb table keeps only in-frame clones and is missing some. This table has 150,000 or so clones, roughly 90% appearing once. Sequencing was carried out using PBMCs or T cells enriched from blood (not recorded which). These TCRs come from a man aged 50 or older who had recovered from COVID-19.

This chain uses TRBV19 with TRBJ1-1; 7 bases agree with TRBD1. From germline, CDR1 is LNHDA and CDR2 SQIVND (reference sequence). The junction had 8 bases not matched to a gene; V was cut back by 5 bases and J by 11 bases. This CDR3 contains 12 residues. CDR3 loop: CASSAYRGEAFF. The CDR3 DNA reads TGTGCCAGTAGTGCGTACAGGGGTGAGGCTTTCTTT.

This CDR3 is CASSPIGTGGTDTQYF. For the CDR3, the DNA is TGTGCCAGCTCACCAATCGGGACAGGAGGAACAGATACGCAGTATTTT. V and J are TRBV18 and TRBJ2-3, with TRBD1 identical over 8 bases. CDR3 length: 16 amino acids. Germline trimming cut 2 bases from V and 3 bases from J; bases unmatched to any gene: 7. Per germline, CDR1 KGHSH and CDR2 LQKENI.

The rearrangement links TRBV4-2 to TRBJ2-3, with TRBD2 as a possible D gene (7 bases). The CDR3 runs 16 residues. Germline V gene lookup returns CDR1 LGHNA and CDR2 YNFKEQ. The V end was cut by 6 bases, the J end by 0 bases, with 16 bases between. CDR3 in DNA: TGTGCCAGCAGAAAGGGGGGGATCGCTAGCACAGATACGCAGTATTTT. Protein product: CASRKGGIASTDTQYF.